This TCR beta chain was obtained from a study of T cells in Graves' hyperthyroidism and ophthalmopathy. This clonotype occurred many times. Per germline, CDR1 SNHLY and CDR2 FYNNEI. V was shortened by 1 base and J by 1 base, with 2 bases between the two germline ends. The CDR3 spans 12 residues. These patients, aged 18 to 65, had recently diagnosed hyperthyroidism lasting under 2 months. Diagnosing involved the use of clinical symptoms, serum thyroxine and TRAb, thyroid ultrasound and orbital computed tomography. Amplified regions were TCR beta CDR3 sequences from RNA transcripts. Researchers ran a first-round RT-PCR on the TCR CDR3 using the HTBI primer set. Each CDR3 protein gets one entry after TCRdb re-called the multiplex PCR reads with MiXCR. The data show under 200,000 distinct CDR3 sequences, with 9.4% seen just once and roughly 23% held by the top ten.

The sample was blood. This sequence originates from a woman under 30 with Graves' hyperthyroidism that later progressed to Graves' ophthalmopathy. V gene TRBV2 combines with J gene TRBJ2-7; D is unresolved. The CDR3 sequence is CASSEESYEQYF. In nucleotides, the CDR3 is TGTGCCAGCAGTGAAGAGTCCTACGAGCAGTACTTC.